This T cell receptor (beta chain) was identified during a study of shared clonotypes between healthy human individuals. This CDR3 contains 15 residues. Germline V gene data show CDR1 as SGHNT and CDR2 as YYREEE (reference sequence). The V gene lost 0 bases and the J gene lost 1 base, with 10 bases spanning the gap. Generated by immunoSEQ multiplex PCR, the TCRdb table keeps only in-frame clones and is missing some. This sample has over 1.5 million clones, with nearly 99% found just once. J is TRBJ1-2 and V is TRBV5-4; D remains unclear. This TCR was recovered from a man younger than 40 in good health. Sequencing was performed on naive CD4+ T cells sorted from blood. Subset meaning: CD45RA+ positively selected. The CDR3 DNA follows: TGTGCCAGCAGCTTGGTCGGTGGGGATAACTATGGCTACACCTTC. Its protein is CASSLVGGDNYGYTF.